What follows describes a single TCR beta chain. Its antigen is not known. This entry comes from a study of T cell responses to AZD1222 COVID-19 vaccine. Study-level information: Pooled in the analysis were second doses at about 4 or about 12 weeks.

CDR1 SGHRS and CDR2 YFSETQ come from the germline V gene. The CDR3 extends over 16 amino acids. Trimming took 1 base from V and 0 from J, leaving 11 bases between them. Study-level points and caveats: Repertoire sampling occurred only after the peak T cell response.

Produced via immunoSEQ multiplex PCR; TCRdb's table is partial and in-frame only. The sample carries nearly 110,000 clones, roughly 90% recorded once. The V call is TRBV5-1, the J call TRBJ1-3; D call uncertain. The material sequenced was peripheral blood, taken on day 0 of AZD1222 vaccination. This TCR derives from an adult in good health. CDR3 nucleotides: TGCGCCAGCAGCTTGCAAGACATTTACTCTGGAAACACCATATATTTT. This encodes CASSLQDIYSGNTIYF.